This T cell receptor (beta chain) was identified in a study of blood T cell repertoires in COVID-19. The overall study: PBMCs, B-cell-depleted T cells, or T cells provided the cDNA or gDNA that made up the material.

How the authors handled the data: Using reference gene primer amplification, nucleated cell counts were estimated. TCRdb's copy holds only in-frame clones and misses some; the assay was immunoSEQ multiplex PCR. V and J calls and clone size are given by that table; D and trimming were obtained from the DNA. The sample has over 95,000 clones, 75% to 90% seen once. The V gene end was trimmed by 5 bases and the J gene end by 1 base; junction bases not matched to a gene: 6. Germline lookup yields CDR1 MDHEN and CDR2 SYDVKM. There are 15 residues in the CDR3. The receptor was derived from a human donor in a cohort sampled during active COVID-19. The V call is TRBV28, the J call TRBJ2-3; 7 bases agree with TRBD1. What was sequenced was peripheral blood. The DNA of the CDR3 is TGTGCCAGCAGTAATTCGGGACAGCGCACAGATACGCAGTATTTT. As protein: CASSNSGQRTDTQYF.